This note documents a single T cell receptor beta chain sequence. Its antigen is unknown. The V end was cut by 3 bases, the J end by 5 bases, with 16 bases between. The germline CDR1 and CDR2 sequences are ENHRY and SYGVKD. This CDR3 comprises 15 residues. This sample was included in a study of post-analysis software for immune sequencing data. Study information: As for disease course, relapsing-remitting, secondary progressive and progressive-relapsing multiple sclerosis were all included.

The study's findings and limits: Normalized Chao1 diversity was significantly lower in multiple sclerosis patients than in controls. Five or six TRBV segments appeared more often in patients than in controls, and TRBV5-6, TRBV5-1 and TRBV20-1 were among these.

Included in the TCR beta cDNA libraries were unique molecular identifiers. Each batch of roughly 1 to 11 million T cells produced around 460,000 cDNA molecules. One entry per CDR3 protein results from TCRdb running MiXCR on the PCR reads. The sample contains more than 450,000 distinct CDR3 sequences, around 36% of which appear only once. This clonotype was sampled from a girl under 18 with multiple sclerosis. Sequences were obtained from blood. The V and J genes are TRBV10-3 and TRBJ2-5; possibly TRBD1 for D (6 bases). The CDR3 is CAISDEAGDRETQYF. CDR3 nucleotides: TGTGCCATCAGTGATGAGGCAGGGGATCGGGAGACCCAGTACTTC.